This T cell receptor (beta chain) was identified during a study of shared clonotypes between healthy human individuals. Terminally differentiated effector memory CD45RA+ cells were excluded by CCR7 positive selection of CD45RO-negative cells. Assay: immunoSEQ multiplex PCR; the TCRdb copy retains only in-frame clones and omits some. The sample includes 2 million or so clones, about 94% of them seen just once. Germline values: CDR1 SEHNR, CDR2 FQNEAQ (reference sequence). CDR3 length equals 14 residues. V shed 5 bases and J shed 2 bases, with 10 bases lying between them. With respect to this clone: The target antigen is unknown.

Study-wide results and limits: Several donors had 5% to 6% of their naive CD4 clonotypes in common.

V and J are TRBV7-9 and TRBJ2-4, with D unclear. This clonotype was sampled from a man in his late teens or twenties in good health. The sequenced sample consisted of naive CD8+ T cells sorted from blood. CDR3 residues: CASSVTESKNIQYF. The CDR3 bases are TGTGCCAGCAGCGTCACAGAGTCCAAAAACATTCAGTACTTC.